Listed below are T cell receptor beta chains from one sample, sequenced in a study of blood T cell repertoires in COVID-19. Clones were sequenced by immunoSEQ multiplex PCR, and TCRdb holds only the in-frame ones, with some missing. There are about 76,000 clones in the sample; roughly 80% occur only once, and 40% to 45% lies in the top ten. Sequencing used peripheral blood. These receptors were collected from a man aged 80 or over with acute or convalescent COVID-19. Both conserved end residues are part of each CDR3. A D gene is named only where the DNA matches it firmly. Clone size appears in some rows only: once, few, many, or a class for an expanded clone.

d_gene | j_gene | v_gene | abundance | CDR3nt | CDR3aa
TRBD2 | TRBJ2-5 | TRBV9 | . | TGTGCCAGCAGCGGACTAGCGGGGGCCAGGGAGACCCAGTACTTC | CASSGLAGARETQYF
TRBD1 | TRBJ1-6 | TRBV12-5 | . | TGTGCTAGTGGTTCCCCGGGACAGATTAATTCACCCCTCCACTTT | CASGSPGQINSPLHF
TRBD2 | TRBJ2-3 | TRBV11-3 | . | TGTGCCAGCAGCTCCCAGGGTGGAGCGGGACGCACAGATACGCAGTATTTT | CASSSQGGAGRTDTQYF
TRBD2 | TRBJ2-7 | TRBV7-6 | once | TGTGCCAGCAGCTTAGGTAGCGGGGGGGCCGGCGAGCAGTACTTC | CASSLGSGGAGEQYF
TRBD2 | TRBJ2-2 | TRBV7-2 | few | TGTGCCAGCAGCTTAATCGGACTAGCCAAAAACGGGGAGCTGTTTTTT | CASSLIGLAKNGELFF
TRBD1 | TRBJ2-1 | TRBV24-1 | . | TGTGCCACCAGTCCGCTTGGCAGGGGGTTGAATGAGCAGTTCTTC | CATSPLGRGLNEQFF
. | TRBJ1-5 | TRBV28 | few | TGTGCCAGCAGAGGGGCGAGCAATCAGCCCCAGCATTTT | CASRGASNQPQHF
TRBD2 | TRBJ2-1 | TRBV9 | . | TGTGCCAGCAGCGTAAGGGCGGGAGGGCCCGATGAGCAGTTCTTC | CASSVRAGGPDEQFF
. | TRBJ2-4 | TRBV28 | once | TGTGCCAGCAGCCAACAGGGAGCCAAAAACATTCAGTACTTC | CASSQQGAKNIQYF
. | TRBJ1-2 | TRBV28 | . | TGTGCCAGCAGTTCGACAACTAACTATGGCTACACCTTC | CASSSTTNYGYTF
TRBD1 | TRBJ1-2 | TRBV6-5 | . | TGTGCCAGCACCCCGTCGGACAGGGTCGTCTATGGCTACACCTTC | CASTPSDRVVYGYTF
. | TRBJ2-5 | TRBV3-1/TRBV3-2 | . | TGTGCCAGCAGCCTCAGGACTGCGGTTGTGGAGACCCAGTACTTC | CASSLRTAVVETQYF
TRBD1 | TRBJ2-3 | TRBV7-9 | . | TGTGCCAGCAGCCCGTTTAGACAGGGTGGGACAGATACGCAGTATTTT | CASSPFRQGGTDTQYF
TRBD2 | TRBJ2-1 | TRBV5-6 | . | TGTGCCAGCAGCTTGGGAAGCGGGGGCACGTCCTACAATGAGCAGTTCTTC | CASSLGSGGTSYNEQFF
. | TRBJ1-5 | TRBV6-6 | . | TGTGCCAGCTTCAGCTCGACAAATATCCAGCCCCAGCATTTT | CASFSSTNIQPQHF
TRBD2 | TRBJ2-7 | TRBV7-3 | . | TGTGCCAGCAGCCAGACTAGCCTCAGCTCCTACGAGCAGTACTTC | CASSQTSLSSYEQYF
. | TRBJ1-1 | TRBV5-1 | . | TGCGCCAGCAGCTTGCCAGGAATGAACACTGAAGCTTTCTTT | CASSLPGMNTEAFF
TRBD1 | TRBJ1-1 | TRBV5-1 | . | TGCGCCAGCGGGGACAGGGGACGTGAAGCTTTCTTT | CASGDRGREAFF
. | TRBJ1-6 | TRBV4-3 | once | TGCGCCAGCAGCCAAGATTTTTGGAGCTCCTATAATTCACCCCTCCACTTT | CASSQDFWSSYNSPLHF
. | TRBJ2-2 | TRBV5-1 | . | TGCGCCAGCAGCTTACAGGGGGGGACGAACACCGGGGAGCTGTTTTTT | CASSLQGGTNTGELFF
TRBD2 | TRBJ2-2 | TRBV3-1/TRBV3-2 | once | TGTGCCAGCAGCCCCACGGCGGGAGTTGCCACCGGGGAGCTGTTTTTT | CASSPTAGVATGELFF
TRBD1 | TRBJ2-7 | TRBV28 | . | TGTGCCAGCACCGGGACAGGGGGCGGTTACTACGAGCAGTACTTC | CASTGTGGGYYEQYF
. | TRBJ1-5 | TRBV28 | . | TGTGCCACCCTTATTTTGGGGGGTCAGCCCCAGCATTTT | CATLILGGQPQHF
. | TRBJ2-7 | TRBV6-2/TRBV6-3 | . | TGTGCCAGCAGTTTAGTTGGAGGGTCCTACGAGCAGTACTTC | CASSLVGGSYEQYF
TRBD2 | TRBJ2-1 | TRBV7-3 | . | TGTGCCAGCAGCTCCACAAGGACCGGACTAGCGGGGGGGGAGCAGTTCTTC | CASSSTRTGLAGGEQFF
. | TRBJ2-7 | TRBV3-1/TRBV3-2 | once | TGTGCCAGCAGCCAAGATGCTGAGGGTTTCCACGAGCAGTACTTC | CASSQDAEGFHEQYF
. | TRBJ2-2 | TRBV6-4 | . | TGTGCCAGCAGTTCTAATCAGGGGACCACCGGGGAGCTGTTTTTT | CASSSNQGTTGELFF
TRBD1 | TRBJ1-1 | TRBV28 | . | TGTGCCAGCAGTCCCAGGACAGGGATGAACACTGAAGCTTTCTTT | CASSPRTGMNTEAFF
. | TRBJ2-5 | TRBV29-1 | once | TGCAGCGTTGATCTAGCAGAGCAAGAGACCCAGTACTTC | CSVDLAEQETQYF
TRBD1 | TRBJ2-3 | TRBV6-2/TRBV6-3 | . | TGTGCCAGCAGTGTCCCCGACAGGGGGTCCCATTGGTATTTT | CASSVPDRGSHWYF
. | TRBJ1-5 | TRBV4-3 | . | TGCGCCAGCAGCGATCGTTGGCCCAATAGCAATCAGCCCCAGCATTTT | CASSDRWPNSNQPQHF
TRBD1 | TRBJ2-3 | TRBV5-4 | . | TGTGCCAGCAGTCCCGGGACAGGGGGCGGTGGCACAGATACGCAGTATTTT | CASSPGTGGGGTDTQYF
. | TRBJ2-1 | TRBV29-1 | . | TGCAGCGCCCGCGAGAACAATGAGCAGTTCTTC | CSARENNEQFF
. | TRBJ1-5 | TRBV3-1/TRBV3-2 | few | TGTGCCAGCAGCCAAGGGACAGTAGGACGCGGGAGGGAGCCCCAGCATTTT | CASSQGTVGRGREPQHF
TRBD1 | TRBJ1-1 | TRBV5-1 | . | TGCGCCAGCAGCTCCGGGACAGCGAACACTGAAGCTTTCTTT | CASSSGTANTEAFF
TRBD2 | TRBJ2-7 | TRBV28 | few | TGTGCCAGCAGCTCGGGCGGGGGGAGGATTTACGAGCAGTACTTC | CASSSGGGRIYEQYF
TRBD2 | TRBJ2-1 | TRBV5-1 | . | TGCGCCAGCAGCTTGACCGGGAGCGGGATCAATGAGCAGTTCTTC | CASSLTGSGINEQFF
. | TRBJ2-2 | TRBV5-1 | . | TGCGCCAGCAGCACCGCCCCAGGCGGGGAGCTGTTTTTT | CASSTAPGGELFF
TRBD1 | TRBJ1-1 | TRBV6-5 | . | TGTGCCAGCAGTAGCAGGGGGCTGGACACTGAAGCTTTCTTT | CASSSRGLDTEAFF
. | TRBJ1-3 | TRBV28 | . | TGTGCCAGCAGCCTCCCTACCCCCTCTGGAAACACCATATATTTT | CASSLPTPSGNTIYF
TRBD2 | TRBJ2-7 | TRBV27 | . | TGTGCCAGCAGTTTGGGGAGCGGGGGACCCTACGAGCAGTACTTC | CASSLGSGGPYEQYF
TRBD1 | TRBJ2-2 | TRBV18 | . | TGTGCCAGCTCACCCTCGGGACAGACCACCGGGGAGCTGTTTTTT | CASSPSGQTTGELFF
TRBD1 | TRBJ2-3 | TRBV27 | . | TGTGCCAGCAGTGGAGACAGGGTGCGCACAGATACGCAGTATTTT | CASSGDRVRTDTQYF
. | TRBJ1-4 | TRBV15 | . | TGTGCCACCAGCAGAGAGGGACTCGGAGAAAAACTGTTTTTT | CATSREGLGEKLFF
TRBD1 | TRBJ2-1 | TRBV7-2 | once | TGTGCCAGCAGCTCACAGGGGTATGAGCAGTTCTTC | CASSSQGYEQFF
. | TRBJ1-6 | TRBV2 | . | TGTGCCAGCAGTGAAGAACAGGGCCGTTCACCCCTCCACTTT | CASSEEQGRSPLHF
. | TRBJ1-2 | TRBV11-1 | . | TGTGCCAGCAGCTTACCCGGGAACTATGGCTACACCTTC | CASSLPGNYGYTF
. | TRBJ2-1 | TRBV12-3/TRBV12-4 | few | TGTGCCAGCAGTTCACCTCGCGTTGAGCAGTTCTTC | CASSSPRVEQFF
TRBD2 | TRBJ2-1 | TRBV28 | . | TGTGCCAGCAGTTCCCGAGCGGGGACCCGACTTAACAATGAGCAGTTCTTC | CASSSRAGTRLNNEQFF
. | TRBJ1-5 | TRBV7-2 | once | TGTGCCAGCAGCCCCCTCTTGTCTCGGACGGACTATAATCAGCCCCAGCATTTT | CASSPLLSRTDYNQPQHF
TRBD2 | TRBJ2-2 | TRBV28 | . | TGTGCCAGCAGTTTAGCGGGAGAGGGTACCGGGGAGCTGTTTTTT | CASSLAGEGTGELFF
. | TRBJ1-4 | TRBV18 | . | TGTGCCAGCTCACCACGAAGGGGAAAAAGTGAAAAACTGTTTTTT | CASSPRRGKSEKLFF
. | TRBJ1-6 | TRBV30 | . | TGTGCCTGGGGGGGCAGTAATTCACCCCTCCACTTT | CAWGGSNSPLHF
. | TRBJ1-2 | TRBV6-6 | . | TGTGCCAGCAGTTACTCTGGCCGCAGCGGCTATGGCTACACCTTC | CASSYSGRSGYGYTF
. | TRBJ1-5 | TRBV27 | once | TGTGCCAGCAGTTTATTCGCAGGGAGCAATCAGCCCCAGCATTTT | CASSLFAGSNQPQHF
. | TRBJ1-5 | TRBV19 | . | TGTGCCAGTTGGGACAATTTGAGCAATCAGCCCCAGCATTTT | CASWDNLSNQPQHF
TRBD2 | TRBJ2-3 | TRBV5-1 | . | TGCGCCAGCAGCCCTGGACTAGCGGGGGGAATTAAGACCGATACGCAGTATTTT | CASSPGLAGGIKTDTQYF